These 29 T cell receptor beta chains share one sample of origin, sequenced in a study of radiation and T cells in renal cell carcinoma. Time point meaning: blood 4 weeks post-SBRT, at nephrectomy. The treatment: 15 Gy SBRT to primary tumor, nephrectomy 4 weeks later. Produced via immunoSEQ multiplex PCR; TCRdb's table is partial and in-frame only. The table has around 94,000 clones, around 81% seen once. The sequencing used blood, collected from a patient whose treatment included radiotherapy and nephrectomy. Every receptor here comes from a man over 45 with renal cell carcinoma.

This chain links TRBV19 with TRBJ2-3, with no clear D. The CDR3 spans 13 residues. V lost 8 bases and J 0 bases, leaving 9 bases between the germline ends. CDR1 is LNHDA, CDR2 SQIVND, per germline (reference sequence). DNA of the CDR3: TGTGCCAGTGGTAGTTCTAGCACAGATACGCAGTATTTT. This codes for CASGSSSTDTQYF.

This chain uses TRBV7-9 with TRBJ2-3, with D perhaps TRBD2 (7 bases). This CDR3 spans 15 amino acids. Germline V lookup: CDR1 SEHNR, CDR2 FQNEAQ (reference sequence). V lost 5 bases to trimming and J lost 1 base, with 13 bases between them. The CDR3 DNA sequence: TGTGCCAGCAGCCCGGGGGGCCAGGGCACAGATACGCAGTATTTT. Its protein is CASSPGGQGTDTQYF. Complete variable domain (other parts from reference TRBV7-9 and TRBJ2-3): DTGVSQNPRHKITKRGQNVTFRCDPISEHNRLYWYRQTLGQGPEFLTYFQNEAQLEKSRLLSDRFSAERPKGSFSTLEIQRTEQGDSAMYLCASSPGGQGTDTQYFGPGTRLTVL.

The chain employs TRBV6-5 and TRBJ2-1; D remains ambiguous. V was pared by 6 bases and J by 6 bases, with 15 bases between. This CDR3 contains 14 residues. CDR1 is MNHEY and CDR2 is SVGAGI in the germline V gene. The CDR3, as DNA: TGTGCCAGCAGCCCCATAAACGCCGTCAATGAGCAGTTCTTC. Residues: CASSPINAVNEQFF.

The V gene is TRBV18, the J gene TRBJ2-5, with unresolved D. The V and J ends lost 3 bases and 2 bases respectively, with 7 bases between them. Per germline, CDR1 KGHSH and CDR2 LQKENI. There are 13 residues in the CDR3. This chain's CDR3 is CASSPSGQETQYF. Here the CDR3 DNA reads TGTGCCAGCTCACCGTCCGGTCAAGAGACCCAGTACTTC.

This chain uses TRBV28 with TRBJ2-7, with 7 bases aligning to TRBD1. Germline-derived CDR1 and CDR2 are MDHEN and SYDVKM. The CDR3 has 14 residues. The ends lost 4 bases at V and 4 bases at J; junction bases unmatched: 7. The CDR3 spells CASSYPGQSYEQYF. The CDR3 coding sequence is TGTGCCAGCAGTTACCCGGGACAGTCGTACGAGCAGTACTTC.

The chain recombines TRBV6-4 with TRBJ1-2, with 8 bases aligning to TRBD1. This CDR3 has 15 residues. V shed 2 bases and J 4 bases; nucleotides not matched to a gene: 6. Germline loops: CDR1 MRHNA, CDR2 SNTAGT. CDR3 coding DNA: TGTGCCAGCAGTGACACTTTGACAGGGGCCTATGGCTACACCTTC. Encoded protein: CASSDTLTGAYGYTF.

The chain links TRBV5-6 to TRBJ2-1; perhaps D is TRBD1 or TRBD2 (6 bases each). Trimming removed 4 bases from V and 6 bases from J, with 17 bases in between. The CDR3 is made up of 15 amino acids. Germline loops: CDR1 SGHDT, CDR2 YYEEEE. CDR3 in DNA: TGTGCCAGCAGCCACGGGGGCTATAGTTCCAATGAGCAGTTCTTC. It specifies CASSHGGYSSNEQFF.

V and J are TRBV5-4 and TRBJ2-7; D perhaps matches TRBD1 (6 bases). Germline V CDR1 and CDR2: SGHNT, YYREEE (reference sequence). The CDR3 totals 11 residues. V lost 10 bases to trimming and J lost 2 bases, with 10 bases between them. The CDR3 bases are TGTGCCTCCAAGGGGGCCTACGAGCAGTACTTC. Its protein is CASKGAYEQYF. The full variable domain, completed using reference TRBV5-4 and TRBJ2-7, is ETGVTQSPTHLIKTRGQQVTLRCSSQSGHNTVSWYQQALGQGPQFIFQYYREEENGRGNFPPRFSGLQFPNYSSELNVNALELDDSALYLCASKGAYEQYFGPGTRLTVT.

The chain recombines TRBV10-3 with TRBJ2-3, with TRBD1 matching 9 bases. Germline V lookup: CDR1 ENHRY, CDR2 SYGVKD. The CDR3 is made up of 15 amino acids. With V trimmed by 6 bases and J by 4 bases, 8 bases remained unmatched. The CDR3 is CAIRSPGQGPDTQYF. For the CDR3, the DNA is TGTGCCATCAGATCACCGGGACAGGGCCCAGATACGCAGTATTTT.

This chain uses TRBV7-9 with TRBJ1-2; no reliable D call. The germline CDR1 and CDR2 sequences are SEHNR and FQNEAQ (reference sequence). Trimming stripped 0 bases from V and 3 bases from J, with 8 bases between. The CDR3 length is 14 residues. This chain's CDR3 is CASSLAVTDYGYTF. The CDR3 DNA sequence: TGTGCCAGCAGCTTAGCCGTCACCGACTATGGCTACACCTTC.

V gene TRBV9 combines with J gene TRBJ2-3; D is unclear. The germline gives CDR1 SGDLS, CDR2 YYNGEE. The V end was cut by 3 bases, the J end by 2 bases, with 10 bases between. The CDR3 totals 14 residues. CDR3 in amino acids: CASSAAQFTDTQYF. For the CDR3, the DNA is TGTGCCAGCAGCGCCGCTCAGTTCACAGATACGCAGTATTTT.

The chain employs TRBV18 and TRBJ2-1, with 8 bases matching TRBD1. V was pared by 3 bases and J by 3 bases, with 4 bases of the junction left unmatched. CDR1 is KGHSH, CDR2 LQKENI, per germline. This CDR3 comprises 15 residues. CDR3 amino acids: CASSPGQGDYNEQFF. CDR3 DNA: TGTGCCAGCTCACCCGGACAGGGAGACTACAATGAGCAGTTCTTC.

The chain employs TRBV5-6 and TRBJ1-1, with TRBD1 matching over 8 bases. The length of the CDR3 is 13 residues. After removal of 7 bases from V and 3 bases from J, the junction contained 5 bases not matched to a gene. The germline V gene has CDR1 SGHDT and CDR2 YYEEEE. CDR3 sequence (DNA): TGTGCCAGCTGCAGGGGGCTTGACACTGAAGCTTTCTTT. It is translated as CASCRGLDTEAFF.

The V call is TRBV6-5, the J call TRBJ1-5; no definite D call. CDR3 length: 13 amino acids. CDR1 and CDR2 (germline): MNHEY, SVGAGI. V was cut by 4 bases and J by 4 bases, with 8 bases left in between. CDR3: CASSSTPNQPQHF. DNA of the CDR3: TGTGCCAGCAGTTCTACCCCGAATCAGCCCCAGCATTTT.

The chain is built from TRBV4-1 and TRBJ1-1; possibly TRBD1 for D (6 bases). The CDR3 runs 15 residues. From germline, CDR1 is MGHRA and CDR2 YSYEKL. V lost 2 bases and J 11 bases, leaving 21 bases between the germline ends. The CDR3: CASSQFLSGAWKAFF. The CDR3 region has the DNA TGCGCCAGCAGCCAATTTTTATCAGGGGCTTGGAAGGCTTTCTTT.

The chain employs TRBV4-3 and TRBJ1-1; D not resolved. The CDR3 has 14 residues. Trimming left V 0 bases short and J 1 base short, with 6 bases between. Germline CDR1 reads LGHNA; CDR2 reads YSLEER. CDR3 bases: TGCGCCAGCAGCCAAGACCCTCGGAACACTGAAGCTTTCTTT. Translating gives CASSQDPRNTEAFF.

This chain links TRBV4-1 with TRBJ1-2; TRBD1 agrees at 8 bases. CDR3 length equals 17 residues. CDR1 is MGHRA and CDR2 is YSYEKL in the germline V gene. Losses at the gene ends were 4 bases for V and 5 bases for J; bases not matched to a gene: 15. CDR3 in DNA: TGCGCCAGCAGCCGAAACCCCTCCGCAGGGGGCGGATATGGCTACACCTTC. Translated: CASSRNPSAGGGYGYTF.

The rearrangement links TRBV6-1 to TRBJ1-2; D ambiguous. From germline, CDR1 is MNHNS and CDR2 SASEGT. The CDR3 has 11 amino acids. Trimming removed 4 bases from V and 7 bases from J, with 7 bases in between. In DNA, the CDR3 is TGTGCCAGCAGTGTTGGGTTTGGCTACACCTTC. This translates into CASSVGFGYTF.

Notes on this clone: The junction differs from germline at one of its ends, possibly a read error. CDR3 coding DNA: TGTGCTAGCAGCTTGGGCCCCAAGAACAGGGTCGATGGCAATCAGCCCCAGCATTTT. Its protein is CASSLGPKNRVDGNQPQHF. The chain uses TRBV7-7 and TRBJ1-5; a possible D gene is TRBD1 (6 bases). The germline gives CDR1 SSHAT, CDR2 FNYEAQ (reference sequence). This CDR3 has 19 amino acids. Together with reference TRBV7-7 and TRBJ1-5, the CDR3 gives the full variable domain: GAGVSQSPRYKVTKRGQDVTLRCDPISSHATLYWYQQALGQGPEFLTYFNYEAQPDKSGLPSDRFSAERPEGSISTLTIQRTEQRDSAMYRCASSLGPKNRVDGNQPQHFGDGTRLSIL.

In nucleotides, the CDR3 is TGTGCCAGCACACCACTAGCGGGACGGGAGCAGTACTTC. Its protein is CASTPLAGREQYF. This chain uses TRBV27 with TRBJ2-7; 10 bases agree with TRBD2. The CDR3 totals 13 residues. Trimming at V came to 7 bases and at J to 7 bases, leaving 7 bases not matched to a gene. Germline loops: CDR1 MNHEY, CDR2 SMNVEV (reference sequence).

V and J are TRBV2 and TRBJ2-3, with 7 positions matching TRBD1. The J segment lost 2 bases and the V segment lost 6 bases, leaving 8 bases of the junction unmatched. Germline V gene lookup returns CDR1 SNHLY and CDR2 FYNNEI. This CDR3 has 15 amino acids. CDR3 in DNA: TGTGCCAGCAGATTGACAGGGCTCCCCACAGATACGCAGTATTTT. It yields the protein CASRLTGLPTDTQYF.

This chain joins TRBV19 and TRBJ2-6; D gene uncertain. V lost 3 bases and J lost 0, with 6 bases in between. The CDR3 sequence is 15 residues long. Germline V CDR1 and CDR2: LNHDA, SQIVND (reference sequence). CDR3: CASSIFSSGANVLTF. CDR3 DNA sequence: TGTGCCAGTAGTATCTTCAGCTCTGGGGCCAACGTCCTGACTTTC.

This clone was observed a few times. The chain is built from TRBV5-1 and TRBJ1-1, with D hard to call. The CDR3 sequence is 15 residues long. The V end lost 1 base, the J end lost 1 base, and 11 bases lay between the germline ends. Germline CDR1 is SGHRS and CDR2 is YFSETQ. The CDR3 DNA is TGCGCCAGCAGCTTGCAGCCTACACCGAACACTGAAGCTTTCTTT. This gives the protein CASSLQPTPNTEAFF.

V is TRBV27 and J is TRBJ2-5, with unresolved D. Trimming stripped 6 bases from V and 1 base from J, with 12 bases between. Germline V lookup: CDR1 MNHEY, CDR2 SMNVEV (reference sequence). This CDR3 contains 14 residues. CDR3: CASRTLTRQETQYF. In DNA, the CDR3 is TGTGCCAGCAGAACATTGACACGCCAAGAGACCCAGTACTTC.

The CDR3 region has the DNA TGTGCCAGTAGTGGGACTGGGGGGAACACTGAAGCTTTCTTT. Its protein product is CASSGTGGNTEAFF. V gene TRBV19 combines with J gene TRBJ1-1; TRBD1 is a possible D gene (5 bases). This CDR3 has 14 residues. Germline V gene data show CDR1 as LNHDA and CDR2 as SQIVND (reference sequence). V was pared by 5 bases and J by 1 base, with 11 bases between.

CDR3 in DNA: TGTGCCAGCAGCTTAGGCGGCTACGGGACGTACAACATTCAGTACTTC. It specifies CASSLGGYGTYNIQYF. This chain uses TRBV7-2 with TRBJ2-4; D is perhaps TRBD1 or TRBD2 (5 bases each). Germline CDR1 is SGHTA and CDR2 is FQGNSA. This CDR3 spans 16 amino acids. V was clipped by 1 base and J by 7 bases, with 17 bases between them.

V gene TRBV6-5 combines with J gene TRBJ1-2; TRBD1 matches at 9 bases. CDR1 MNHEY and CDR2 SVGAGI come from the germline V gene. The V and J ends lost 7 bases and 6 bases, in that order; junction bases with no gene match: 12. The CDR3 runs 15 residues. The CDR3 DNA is TGTGCCAGCAAATCCGGGACAGGGAGTACAAATGGCTACACCTTC. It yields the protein CASKSGTGSTNGYTF.

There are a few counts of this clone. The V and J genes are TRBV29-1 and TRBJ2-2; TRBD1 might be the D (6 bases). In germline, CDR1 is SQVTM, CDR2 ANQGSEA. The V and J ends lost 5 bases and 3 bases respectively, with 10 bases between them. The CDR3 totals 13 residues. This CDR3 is CSVTGQDTGELFF. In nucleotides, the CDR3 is TGCAGCGTTACGGGACAAGACACCGGGGAGCTGTTTTTT.

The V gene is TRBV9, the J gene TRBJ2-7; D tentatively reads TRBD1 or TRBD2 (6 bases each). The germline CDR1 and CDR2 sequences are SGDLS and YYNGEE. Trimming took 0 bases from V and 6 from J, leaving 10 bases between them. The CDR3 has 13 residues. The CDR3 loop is CASSVAGGSEQYF. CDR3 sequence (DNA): TGTGCCAGCAGCGTAGCCGGGGGCAGCGAGCAGTACTTC.